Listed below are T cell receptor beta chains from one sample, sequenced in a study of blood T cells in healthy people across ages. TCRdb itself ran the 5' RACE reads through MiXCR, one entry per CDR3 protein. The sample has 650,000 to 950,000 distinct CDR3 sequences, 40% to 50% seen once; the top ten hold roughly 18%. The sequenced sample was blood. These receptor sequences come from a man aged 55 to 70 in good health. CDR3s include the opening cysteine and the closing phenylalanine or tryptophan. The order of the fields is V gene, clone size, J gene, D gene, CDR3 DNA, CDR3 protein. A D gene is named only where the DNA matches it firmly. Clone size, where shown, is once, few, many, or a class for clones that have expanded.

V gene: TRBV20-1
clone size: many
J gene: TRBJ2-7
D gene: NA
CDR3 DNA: TGCAGTGCTAGAGGGGCGGGGAGCGAGCAGTACTTC
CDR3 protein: CSARGAGSEQYF

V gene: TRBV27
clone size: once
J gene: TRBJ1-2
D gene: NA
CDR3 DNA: TGTGCCAGCAGTGTATCAGGGGACTATAACTATGGCTACACCTTC
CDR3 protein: CASSVSGDYNYGYTF

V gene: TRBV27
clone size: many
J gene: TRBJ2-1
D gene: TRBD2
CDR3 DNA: TGTGCCAGCAGTCCCAGCGGGGGCTTAAGCTCCTACAATGAGCAGTTCTTC
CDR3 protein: CASSPSGGLSSYNEQFF

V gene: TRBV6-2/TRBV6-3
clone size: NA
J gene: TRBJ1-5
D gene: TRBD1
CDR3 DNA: TGTGCCAGCTGGAACCCGACAGGGACGGGACAGCCCCAGCATTTT
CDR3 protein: CASWNPTGTGQPQHF

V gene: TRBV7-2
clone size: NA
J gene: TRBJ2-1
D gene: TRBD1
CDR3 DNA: TGTGCCAGCAGCAGTTCGAGGGGGCTCTACAATGAGCAGTTCTTC
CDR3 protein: CASSSSRGLYNEQFF

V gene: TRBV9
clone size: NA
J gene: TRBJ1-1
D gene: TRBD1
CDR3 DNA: TGTGCCAGCAGCCCCACCGGGACAGGGAAGACTGAAGCTTTCTTT
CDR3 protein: CASSPTGTGKTEAFF

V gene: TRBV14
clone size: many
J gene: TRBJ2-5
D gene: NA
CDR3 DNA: TGTGCCAGCAGCCGGGCAGATCAAGAGACCCAGTACTTC
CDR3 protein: CASSRADQETQYF

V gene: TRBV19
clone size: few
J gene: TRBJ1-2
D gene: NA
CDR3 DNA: TGTGCCACCGGCATCGGGGAAGAAAGTTATGGCTACACCTTC
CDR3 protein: CATGIGEESYGYTF

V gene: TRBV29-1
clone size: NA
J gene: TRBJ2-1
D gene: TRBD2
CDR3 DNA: TGCAGCGTAAGAGCGGGACGGGGTGAGCAGTTCTTC
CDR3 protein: CSVRAGRGEQFF

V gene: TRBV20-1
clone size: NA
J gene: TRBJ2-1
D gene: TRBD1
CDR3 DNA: TGCAGTGCTGTCCAACCGGGACAGGGCTTCAATGAGCAGTTCTTC
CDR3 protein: CSAVQPGQGFNEQFF

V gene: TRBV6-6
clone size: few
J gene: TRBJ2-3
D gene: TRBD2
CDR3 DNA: TGTGCCAGCAGTTCCCTAGCGGGGCGCACAGATACGCAGTATTTT
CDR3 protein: CASSSLAGRTDTQYF

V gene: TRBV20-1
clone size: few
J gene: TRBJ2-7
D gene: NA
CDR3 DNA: TGCAGTGCCCCCCGGGACTTTAACTCCTACGAGCAGTACTTC
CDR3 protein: CSAPRDFNSYEQYF

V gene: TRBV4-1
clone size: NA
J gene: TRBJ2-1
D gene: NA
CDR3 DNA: TGCGCCAGCAGCCTAGGGCCCCCCGGGTTAGGGACGGCAAACTACAATGAGCAGTTCTTC
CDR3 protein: CASSLGPPGLGTANYNEQFF

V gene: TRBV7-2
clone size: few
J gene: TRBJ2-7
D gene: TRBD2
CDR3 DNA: TGTGCCAGCAGCTTAAGCGGGAGTGTCGGCGAGCAGTACTTC
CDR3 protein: CASSLSGSVGEQYF

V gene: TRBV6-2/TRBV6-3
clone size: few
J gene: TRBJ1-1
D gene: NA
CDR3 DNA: TGTGCCAGCAACAATCATGAGAACACTGAAGCTTTCTTT
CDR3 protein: CASNNHENTEAFF

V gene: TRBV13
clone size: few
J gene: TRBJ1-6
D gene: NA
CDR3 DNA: TGTGCCAGCAGCGCGCGCGGACAGCACTATAATTCACCCCTCCACTTT
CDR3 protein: CASSARGQHYNSPLHF

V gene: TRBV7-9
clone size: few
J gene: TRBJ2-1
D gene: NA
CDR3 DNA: TGTGCCAGCAGCTTAATCCCCGGACGGGACGAGCAGTTCTTC
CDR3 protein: CASSLIPGRDEQFF

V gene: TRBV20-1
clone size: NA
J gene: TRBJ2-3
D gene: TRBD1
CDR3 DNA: TGCAGTGCTAGGGAGAAGGGGGCAATCACAGATACGCAGTATTTT
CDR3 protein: CSAREKGAITDTQYF

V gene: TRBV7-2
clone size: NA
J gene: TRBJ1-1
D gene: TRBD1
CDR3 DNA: TGTGCCAGCAGCATCTCGGGACAGCCCTACACTGAAGCTTTCTTT
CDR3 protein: CASSISGQPYTEAFF

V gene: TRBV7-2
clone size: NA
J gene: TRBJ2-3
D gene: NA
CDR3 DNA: TGTGCCAGCAGCTTACCGGGTTACACAGATACGCAGTATTTT
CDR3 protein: CASSLPGYTDTQYF

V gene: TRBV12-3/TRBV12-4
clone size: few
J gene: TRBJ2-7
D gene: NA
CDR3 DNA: TGTGCCAGCAGTAGACCGGGATCTCCCTACGAGCAGTACTTC
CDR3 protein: CASSRPGSPYEQYF

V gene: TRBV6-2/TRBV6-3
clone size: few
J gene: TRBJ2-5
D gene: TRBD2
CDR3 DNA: TGTGCCAGCACCGAGTTACGGGGGGGAGGAGAGACCCAGTACTTC
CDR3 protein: CASTELRGGGETQYF

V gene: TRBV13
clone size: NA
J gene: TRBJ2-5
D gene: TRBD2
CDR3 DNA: TGTGCCAGCAGCTTCCGACTAGCGGGGGAACTAGGAGAGCAGTACTTC
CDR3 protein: CASSFRLAGELGEQYF

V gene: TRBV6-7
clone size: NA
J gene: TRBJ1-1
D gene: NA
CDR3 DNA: TGTGCCAGCAGCCCTCACAGGGTCACTGAAGCTTTCTTT
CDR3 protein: CASSPHRVTEAFF

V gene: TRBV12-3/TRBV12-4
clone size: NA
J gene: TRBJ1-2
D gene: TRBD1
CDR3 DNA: TGTGCCAGCAGCCTTAAGACAGGGGTTAACTATGGCTACACCTTC
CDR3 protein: CASSLKTGVNYGYTF

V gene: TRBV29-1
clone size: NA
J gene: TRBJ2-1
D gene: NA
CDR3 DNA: TGCAGCGTTGACGAGAATCGAGCGTTACACACTGAGCAGTTCTTC
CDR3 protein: CSVDENRALHTEQFF

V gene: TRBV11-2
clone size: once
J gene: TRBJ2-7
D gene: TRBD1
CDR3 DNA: TGTGCCAGCAGCTTAGGAAGAGGGGACAGGGTTACGTACTTC
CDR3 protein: CASSLGRGDRVTYF

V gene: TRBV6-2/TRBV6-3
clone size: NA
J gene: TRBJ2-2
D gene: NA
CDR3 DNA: TGTGCCAGCAGTTACCCCCCAGGGGCTAGCGGATACACCGGGGAGCTGTTTTTT
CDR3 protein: CASSYPPGASGYTGELFF

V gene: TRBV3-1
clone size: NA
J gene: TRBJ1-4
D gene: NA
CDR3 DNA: TGTGCCAGCAGTCGAGGTTCCCCGGGAGAAAAACTGTTTTTT
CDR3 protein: CASSRGSPGEKLFF

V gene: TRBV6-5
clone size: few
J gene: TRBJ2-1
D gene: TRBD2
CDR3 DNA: TGTGCCAGCAGTTACCCTCGGGGGGGATACAATGAGCAGTTCTTC
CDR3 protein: CASSYPRGGYNEQFF

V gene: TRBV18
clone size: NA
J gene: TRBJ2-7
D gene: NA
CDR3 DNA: TGTGCCAGCTCACCTACAGGGCAAGTTGGGTACGAGCAGTACTTC
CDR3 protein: CASSPTGQVGYEQYF

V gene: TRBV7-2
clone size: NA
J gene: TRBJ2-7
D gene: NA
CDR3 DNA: TGTGCCAGCAGACACAGGGACTCCTACGAGCAGTACTTC
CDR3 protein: CASRHRDSYEQYF

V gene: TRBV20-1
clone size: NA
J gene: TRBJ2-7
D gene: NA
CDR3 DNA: TGCAGTGCTAGAGAGAGGGGGTACTCCTACGAGCAGTACTTC
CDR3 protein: CSARERGYSYEQYF

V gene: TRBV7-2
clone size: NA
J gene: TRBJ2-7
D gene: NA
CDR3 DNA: TGTGCCAGCAGCCTCCAGCCCGGGACCTACGAGCAGTACTTC
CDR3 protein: CASSLQPGTYEQYF

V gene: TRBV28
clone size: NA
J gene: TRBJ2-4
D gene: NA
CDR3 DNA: TGTGCCAGCAGTCATGACGGGATAGCCAAAAACATTCAGTACTTC
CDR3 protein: CASSHDGIAKNIQYF

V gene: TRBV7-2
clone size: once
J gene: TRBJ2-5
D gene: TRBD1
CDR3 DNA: TGTGCCAGCGGCCACAGACAGGGGGGGAAGTACTTC
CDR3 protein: CASGHRQGGKYF

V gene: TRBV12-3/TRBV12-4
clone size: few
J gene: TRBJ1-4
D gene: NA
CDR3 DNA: TGTGCCAGCAGTTTACAGGCGTGGCGGGAAAAACTGTTTTTT
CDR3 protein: CASSLQAWREKLFF